At least ten counts were recorded for the clone carrying this TCR beta chain. What it recognizes is unknown. The germline V gene encodes CDR1 MDHEN and CDR2 SYDVKM. The CDR3 length is 14 residues. The ends were cut back, 7 bases at V and 4 bases at J, with 16 bases in the middle. The input was approximately 500 ng total RNA; TCR beta cDNA was made from it with a constant-region primer. The TCR beta library was amplified through three nested multiplex PCR rounds in a modified ARM-PCR procedure. Primers for the first two PCR rounds were TRBV1-TRBV30 forward primers and a C-beta reverse primer (roughly 10 cycles per round). From the multiplex PCR reads, TCRdb called clonotypes with MiXCR, one entry per CDR3 protein. The sample has roughly 100,000 distinct CDR3 sequences; about 67% are singletons. The approximately 17-32 mg bulk tissue piece was not sorted before simultaneous RNA and DNA extraction. These data belong to a study of tumor-infiltrating lymphocytes in primary liver carcinoma. In the study overall: Ages ranged from 30 to 69, with HCC or mixed HCC-cholangiocarcinoma. Stage T1-T3 N0M0 tumors measured roughly 4 to 11 cm at most.

General observations from the study: Significantly greater top-250-clone fractions characterized tumors relative to blood (p = 0.039).

The sample was liver tumor tissue from sampling region 2. As for subset: tumor region T2, inferior pole. V usage is TRBV28 and J usage is TRBJ1-1; D call uncertain. This TCR was sampled from a woman in her sixties or seventies with primary liver carcinoma and hepatitis B virus infection. In DNA form, the CDR3 reads TGTGCCAGCATGACCGGCAACCTGGGCACTGAAGCTTTCTTT. Encoded protein: CASMTGNLGTEAFF.